This is a list of T cell receptor beta chains from one sample in a study of T cells in tuberculosis. Profiled with immunoSEQ multiplex PCR; TCRdb holds only in-frame clones, not every one. Among more than 35,000 clones listed, roughly 93% were seen once. Material: PBMCs. These TCRs come from a donor aged 5-35 years with latent tuberculosis or without tuberculosis infection. CDR3s include the opening cysteine and the closing phenylalanine or tryptophan. The order of the fields is clone size, J gene, D gene, V gene, CDR3 protein, CDR3 DNA. D genes are given only for firm matches. The listing skips clone size in some rows; elsewhere it reads once, few, many or a size class.

>NA|TRBJ2-7|TRBD1|TRBV13
CASSPRDRAFSYEQYF
TGTGCCAGCAGCCCCCGGGACAGGGCCTTCTCCTACGAGCAGTACTTC
>NA|TRBJ2-7|NA|TRBV27
CASSPQTLSYEQYF
TGTGCCAGCAGTCCCCAGACACTTTCCTACGAGCAGTACTTC
>once|TRBJ1-6|NA|TRBV6-4
CANNSRGALGSPLHF
TGTGCCAACAATTCTAGGGGTGCCTTAGGGTCACCCCTCCACTTT
>NA|TRBJ1-4|NA|TRBV19
CASSIVGGSNEKLFF
TGTGCCAGTAGTATAGTAGGGGGAAGCAATGAAAAACTGTTTTTT
>NA|TRBJ1-2|NA|TRBV20-1
CSASGVGYTF
TGCAGTGCTAGCGGGGTTGGCTACACCTTC
>once|TRBJ2-5|TRBD1|TRBV7-2
CASSLIGTGTETQYF
TGTGCCAGCAGCTTAATTGGGACAGGGACAGAGACCCAGTACTTC
>NA|TRBJ2-3|TRBD2|TRBV6-5
CASSYPAGGPDTQYF
TGTGCCAGCAGTTACCCCGCGGGGGGGCCAGATACGCAGTATTTT
>once|TRBJ2-7|NA|TRBV9
CASSLAPTGYNEQYF
TGTGCCAGCAGCCTTGCCCCCACAGGGTACAACGAGCAGTACTTC
>NA|TRBJ2-1|TRBD2|TRBV5-1
CASSGGGNPFSYNEQFF
TGCGCCAGCTCAGGCGGGGGAAACCCTTTCTCCTACAATGAGCAGTTCTTC
>NA|TRBJ2-7|NA|TRBV7-9
CASRFADEQYF
TGTGCCAGCAGATTTGCGGACGAGCAGTACTTC
>NA|TRBJ1-6|TRBD1|TRBV28
CASSGGGDRGFLSLHF
TGTGCCAGCAGTGGGGGCGGGGACAGGGGCTTTCTTTCCCTCCACTTT
>NA|TRBJ2-3|NA|TRBV2
CASSVGGRTDTQYF
TGTGCCAGCAGCGTAGGCGGGCGCACAGATACGCAGTATTTT
>once|TRBJ2-1|NA|TRBV27
CASSLKPGANEQFF
TGTGCCAGCAGTTTAAAGCCGGGAGCGAATGAGCAGTTCTTC